Below are 29 T cell receptor beta chains sequenced from a single sample in a study of blood T cell repertoires in COVID-19 (dated by TCRdb to 2018 to 2020). The library was generated by the immunoSEQ multiplex PCR assay. TCRdb carries this immuneACCESS record with in-frame sequences only. Its versions omit some clonotypes, under half of them owing to an unresolved V gene in the studies checked, with the rest unexplained. Within this sample are approximately 230,000 clones, with approximately 88% of them counted one time only. Roughly 6% of the sample lies in the top ten. The sequencing input was peripheral blood. The receptors stem from a young woman with COVID-19, enrolled during active disease.

A single count supports this clone. The V gene is TRBV7-2, the J gene TRBJ2-1, with 7 bases aligning to TRBD2. Germline CDR1 and CDR2: SGHTA and FQGNSA. The CDR3 covers 15 residues. V trimming: 1 base; J trimming: 7 bases; junction bases outside the gene matches: 7. The CDR3, as DNA: TGTGCCAGCAGCTTAGGGGGGGGGAGAAGAAATGAGCAGTTCTTC. This encodes CASSLGGGRRNEQFF.

V is TRBV5-8 and J is TRBJ2-5; 7 bases are shared with TRBD1. Germline assignment: CDR1 SGHTS and CDR2 YDEGEE. The CDR3 extends over 18 amino acids. Trimming took 5 bases from V and 5 from J; bases not matched to a gene: 21. CDR3 nucleotide sequence: TGTGCCAGCAGGACCGGGACAGAACTTTCCGCCTCTGGGGAGACCCAGTACTTC. The encoded protein is CASRTGTELSASGETQYF.

This clone was counted between two and nine times. This sample includes further DNA sequences coding for the same CDR3. This rearrangement joins TRBV7-2 to TRBJ1-5; 7 nucleotides line up with TRBD1. After removal of 5 bases from V and 2 bases from J, the junction contained 3 bases not matched to a gene. Per germline, CDR1 SGHTA and CDR2 FQGNSA. The CDR3 length is 14 residues. The CDR3, as DNA: TGTGCCAGCAGCCTCGGACAGGGCAATCAGCCCCAGCATTTT. This translates into CASSLGQGNQPQHF.

This clone was counted a few times. This rearrangement joins TRBV10-1 to TRBJ2-2, with TRBD2 identical over 9 bases. The V gene end was trimmed by 8 bases and the J gene end by 1 base; junction bases not matched to a gene: 2. This CDR3 spans 14 amino acids. CDR1 and CDR2 (germline): WNHNN, SYGVQD (reference sequence). The CDR3: CASATSGNTGELFF. The CDR3 region has the DNA TGCGCCAGCGCGACTAGCGGGAACACCGGGGAGCTGTTTTTT.

J is TRBJ2-1 and V is TRBV7-2, with 7 bases matching TRBD2. Trimming at V came to 2 bases and at J to 3 bases, leaving 4 bases not matched to a gene. This CDR3 contains 15 residues. Germline lookup yields CDR1 SGHTA and CDR2 FQGNSA. CDR3 DNA sequence: TGTGCCAGCAGCTTATTGGGGGGGGGCTACAATGAGCAGTTCTTC. This codes for CASSLLGGGYNEQFF.

CDR3 protein: CASSPMRQLNEKLFF. CDR3 coding DNA: TGTGCCAGTAGTCCCATGCGGCAGCTTAATGAAAAACTGTTTTTT. The chain is built from TRBV19 and TRBJ1-4; D unclear. V was cut by 5 bases and J by 4 bases, with 14 bases left in between. CDR1 and CDR2 (germline): LNHDA, SQIVND (reference sequence). The length of the CDR3 is 15 residues.

This clone was seen only a few times. This rearrangement joins TRBV6-5 to TRBJ1-1; a weak D match, TRBD1 (5 bases). V was clipped by 7 bases and J by 1 base, with 10 bases between them. The CDR3 is made up of 13 amino acids. The germline gives CDR1 MNHEY, CDR2 SVGAGI. As DNA, the CDR3 is TGTGCCAGCACCGTGGACACGAACACTGAAGCTTTCTTT. Protein product: CASTVDTNTEAFF.

The V and J genes are TRBV5-4 and TRBJ2-5; D not resolved. Germline lookup yields CDR1 SGHNT and CDR2 YYREEE (reference sequence). Trimming left V 4 bases short and J 1 base short, with 17 bases between. This CDR3 has 16 amino acids. The CDR3 sequence is CASSPPGLNIQETQYF. CDR3 coding DNA: TGTGCCAGCAGCCCCCCTGGGCTGAATATCCAAGAGACCCAGTACTTC.

As DNA, the CDR3 is TGTGCCAGCAGTGAGCCTTCGGGACCGGCGGGGGCAGAGACCCAGTACTTC. Translation: CASSEPSGPAGAETQYF. The chain is built from TRBV2 and TRBJ2-5; a weak D match, TRBD2 (7 bases). V lost 3 bases and J lost 4, with 21 bases in between. The germline V gene has CDR1 SNHLY and CDR2 FYNNEI. The CDR3 extends over 17 amino acids. Drawing the rest from reference TRBV2 and TRBJ2-5, the complete variable domain is EPEVTQTPSHQVTQMGQEVILRCVPISNHLYFYWYRQILGQKVEFLVSFYNNEISEKSEIFDDQFSVERPDGSNFTLKIRSTKLEDSAMYFCASSEPSGPAGAETQYFGPGTRLLVL.

The chain has TRBV28 and TRBJ2-2; 7 bases map to TRBD2. The CDR3 runs to 13 residues. Germline V gives CDR1 MDHEN, CDR2 SYDVKM. CDR3 nucleotide sequence: TGTGCAGCGGGGTTTCCCGACACCGGGGAGCTGTTTTTT. Its translation is CAAGFPDTGELFF.

The chain employs TRBV28 and TRBJ2-1, with 9 bases fitting TRBD1. The trim removed 5 bases at V and 4 bases at J, leaving 9 bases unmatched. The CDR3 totals 16 residues. Germline V gives CDR1 MDHEN, CDR2 SYDVKM. The CDR3 region is CASSQTRDRAYNEQFF. Here the CDR3 DNA reads TGTGCCAGCAGTCAAACTCGGGACAGGGCATACAATGAGCAGTTCTTC. The full variable domain, rest sourced from reference TRBV28 and TRBJ2-1, is DVKVTQSSRYLVKRTGEKVFLECVQDMDHENMFWYRQDPGLGLRLIYFSYDVKMKEKGDIPEGYSVSREKKERFSLILESASTNQTSMYLCASSQTRDRAYNEQFFGPGTRLTVL.

V gene TRBV3-1 (or the pseudogene TRBV3-2) combines with J gene TRBJ1-4; the D gene is possibly TRBD1 (6 bases). The ends were cut back, 4 bases at V and 5 bases at J, with 8 bases in the middle. The CDR3 extends over 13 amino acids. In germline, CDR1 is LGHDT, CDR2 YNNKEL (reference sequence). The CDR3 nucleotides are TGTGCCAGCAGCCGGACAGTAAATGAAAAACTGTTTTTT. This translates into CASSRTVNEKLFF.

The chain links TRBV7-2 to TRBJ2-3; 13 bases are shared with TRBD2. The CDR3 loop spans 20 amino acids. The V and J ends lost 0 bases and 0 bases, in that order; junction bases with no gene match: 9. Germline CDR1 SGHTA, CDR2 FQGNSA. Here the CDR3 reads CASSLARRTSGGLSTDTQYF. As DNA, the CDR3 is TGTGCCAGCAGCTTAGCCAGACGGACTAGCGGGGGTTTAAGCACAGATACGCAGTATTTT.

V gene TRBV9 combines with J gene TRBJ2-2; D possibly corresponds to TRBD2 (5 bases). The germline V gene encodes CDR1 SGDLS and CDR2 YYNGEE. The CDR3 contains 15 residues. Deletions cut 3 bases from V and 0 bases from J, with 9 bases between. In DNA, the CDR3 is TGTGCCAGCAGCGGTGTGGACTCGAACACCGGGGAGCTGTTTTTT. Translated, it gives CASSGVDSNTGELFF.

V usage is TRBV18 and J usage is TRBJ1-1, with 7 nucleotides matching TRBD1. V trimming: 3 bases; J trimming: 1 base; junction bases outside the gene matches: 5. The CDR3 is 15 amino acids. Germline CDR1 reads KGHSH; CDR2 reads LQKENI. The CDR3 region is CASSPDGTANTEAFF. CDR3 nucleotide sequence: TGTGCCAGCTCACCCGACGGGACAGCGAACACTGAAGCTTTCTTT. Drawing the rest from reference TRBV18 and TRBJ1-1, the complete variable domain is NAGVMQNPRHLVRRRGQEARLRCSPMKGHSHVYWYRQLPEEGLKFMVYLQKENIIDESGMPKERFSAEFPKEGPSILRIQQVVRGDSAAYFCASSPDGTANTEAFFGQGTRLTVV.

V and J are TRBV5-6 and TRBJ2-7; tentatively, D is TRBD1 (6 bases). V was trimmed by 0 bases and J by 0 bases, leaving 10 bases between them. CDR1 is SGHDT, CDR2 YYEEEE, per germline. CDR3 length equals 15 residues. CDR3 protein: CASSLGGQSSYEQYF. The DNA of the CDR3 is TGTGCCAGCAGCTTGGGGGGGCAGAGCTCCTACGAGCAGTACTTC.

The CDR3 protein is CASTSKLVSHYGYTF. The CDR3 region has the DNA TGTGCCAGCACCTCAAAGCTGGTATCGCACTATGGCTACACCTTC. The chain has TRBV28 and TRBJ1-2; D gene unclear. This CDR3 is 15 amino acids long. CDR1 and CDR2 (germline): MDHEN, SYDVKM. Between the trimmed V and J ends, which lost 7 bases and 3 bases, there was a span of 18 bases.

The chain carries TRBV27 and TRBJ2-1; D is unresolved. The CDR3 sequence is 13 residues long. The germline V gene has CDR1 MNHEY and CDR2 SMNVEV (reference sequence). V was cut by 3 bases and J by 4 bases, with 7 bases left in between. The CDR3 DNA reads TGTGCCAGCAGTTTCCGCAGGTACAATGAGCAGTTCTTC. As protein: CASSFRRYNEQFF.

The chain carries TRBV6-2 or TRBV6-3 and TRBJ1-5; D perhaps matches TRBD1 (6 bases). V gave up 0 bases and J gave up 4 bases, with 19 bases separating them. Per germline, CDR1 MNHEY and CDR2 SVGEGT. There are 18 residues in the CDR3. CDR3 in DNA: TGTGCCAGCAGTTACTCGATGGCGGAATCCAGGGGAAATCAGCCCCAGCATTTT. It translates to CASSYSMAESRGNQPQHF.

The chain links TRBV11-3 to TRBJ2-2, with TRBD2 identical over 8 bases. V shed 5 bases and J 5 bases; nucleotides not matched to a gene: 10. Germline V gene data show CDR1 as SGHNT and CDR2 as YENEEA. The CDR3 consists of 16 residues. The CDR3 DNA reads TGTGCCAGCAGCAAGCCGGCCGTAGCGGGGACCGGGGAGCTGTTTTTT. As protein: CASSKPAVAGTGELFF.

This clone was detected once. V is TRBV6-2 or TRBV6-3 and J is TRBJ2-3, with D perhaps TRBD1 (5 bases). V lost 0 bases to trimming and J lost 8 bases, with 15 bases between them. This CDR3 spans 15 amino acids. Germline V gives CDR1 MNHEY, CDR2 SVGEGT. The CDR3 DNA reads as TGTGCCAGCAGTTACTCGGGCAGGGCCCGACTTACGCAGTATTTT. Translation: CASSYSGRARLTQYF.

Comment on this clone: The same CDR3 can be traced to other DNA sequences in this sample. The chain links TRBV7-2 to TRBJ1-1, with D unclear. Germline CDR1 is SGHTA and CDR2 is FQGNSA. CDR3 size: 13 residues. V was shortened by 1 base and J by 1 base, with 4 bases between the two germline ends. The CDR3 DNA is TGTGCCAGCAGCTTAGGACAGAACACTGAAGCTTTCTTT. This sequence encodes CASSLGQNTEAFF.

V is TRBV5-8 and J is TRBJ1-1; the D is unclear. V lost 2 bases and J 7 bases, leaving 15 bases between the germline ends. The CDR3 spans 14 residues. From germline, CDR1 is SGHTS and CDR2 YDEGEE. The CDR3 DNA reads as TGTGCCAGCAGCTTCAGCCCCAGCGTCGTTGAAGCTTTCTTT. This gives the protein CASSFSPSVVEAFF.

This clone was found once. The rearrangement links TRBV11-3 to TRBJ2-3; D is possibly TRBD2 (6 bases). The CDR3 is 18 residues long. Trimming left V 1 base short and J 0 bases short, with 17 bases between. The germline V gene encodes CDR1 SGHNT and CDR2 YENEEA. CDR3 nucleotides: TGTGCCAGCAGCTTAGTAATCTTAGCGGCCTCTAGCACAGATACGCAGTATTTT. Translating it yields CASSLVILAASSTDTQYF.

This chain links TRBV28 with TRBJ2-2, with 9 bases fitting TRBD1. The CDR3 length is 14 residues. J was trimmed by 5 bases and V by 8 bases; bases with no gene match: 6. Germline V gene sequence: CDR1 MDHEN, CDR2 SYDVKM. The CDR3 coding sequence is TGTGCCAGCTTACAGGGGGCTCGAACCGGGGAGCTGTTTTTT. Its protein is CASLQGARTGELFF.

In its sample, this clone was seen once. The chain links TRBV3-1 (or the pseudogene TRBV3-2) to TRBJ1-4; the D gene is possibly TRBD1 (6 bases). The germline V and J ends were trimmed by 3 bases and 3 bases, with 8 bases remaining between them. Germline assignment: CDR1 LGHDT and CDR2 YNNKEL (reference sequence). The CDR3 has 14 amino acids. Here the CDR3 DNA reads TGTGCCAGCAGCCAGAGGGGGTCTAATGAAAAACTGTTTTTT. Protein sequence: CASSQRGSNEKLFF.

The chain couples TRBV7-2 to TRBJ2-1; 9 bases agree with TRBD2. Germline values: CDR1 SGHTA, CDR2 FQGNSA. J gave up 4 bases and V 2 bases, and 3 bases lay outside the gene matches. The CDR3 is 15 residues long. The CDR3 protein is CASSLKLAGYNEQFF. The CDR3 DNA is TGTGCCAGCAGCTTAAAGCTAGCGGGATACAATGAGCAGTTCTTC.

The rearrangement joins TRBV11-2 to TRBJ2-7, with 10 bases lining up with TRBD2. The CDR3 totals 15 residues. Germline assignment: CDR1 SGHAT and CDR2 FQNNGV. V shed 0 bases and J 6 bases; nucleotides not matched to a gene: 5. CDR3 residues: CASSLDRLAGVEQYV. The DNA of the CDR3 is TGTGCCAGCAGCTTAGATCGTCTAGCGGGAGTCGAGCAGTACGTC.

The chain has TRBV7-9 and TRBJ2-3, with 8 nucleotides matching TRBD2. V trimming: 5 bases; J trimming: 5 bases; junction bases outside the gene matches: 3. Germline CDR1 SEHNR, CDR2 FQNEAQ (reference sequence). The CDR3 covers 13 residues. In nucleotides, the CDR3 is TGTGCCAGCAGCAGCGGGAGCGGAGATACGCAGTATTTT. Its protein is CASSSGSGDTQYF.